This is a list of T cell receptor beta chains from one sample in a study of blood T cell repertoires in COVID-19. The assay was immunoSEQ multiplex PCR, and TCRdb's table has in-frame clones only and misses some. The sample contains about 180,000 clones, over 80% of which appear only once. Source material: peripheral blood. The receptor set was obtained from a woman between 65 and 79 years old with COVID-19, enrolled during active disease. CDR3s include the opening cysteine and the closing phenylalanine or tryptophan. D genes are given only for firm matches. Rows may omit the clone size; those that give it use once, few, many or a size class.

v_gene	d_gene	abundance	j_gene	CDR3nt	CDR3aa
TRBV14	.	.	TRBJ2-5	TGTGCCAGCAGCCATTCTCAAGAGACCCAGTACTTC	CASSHSQETQYF
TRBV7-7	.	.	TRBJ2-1	TGTGCCAGCAGCTCGGGACATAGCTCCTACAATGAGCAGTTCTTC	CASSSGHSSYNEQFF
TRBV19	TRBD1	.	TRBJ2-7	TGTGCCAGTAGTATAGATCTATCGGACAGGTCTTACGAGCAGTACTTC	CASSIDLSDRSYEQYF
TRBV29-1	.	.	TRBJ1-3	TGCAGCGTTGAAGGAGGAGGAAACACCATATATTTT	CSVEGGGNTIYF
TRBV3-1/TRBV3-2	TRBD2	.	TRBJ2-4	TGTGCCAGCAGCCGAATGTCGCTAGCGGGAGAAAACATTCAGTACTTC	CASSRMSLAGENIQYF
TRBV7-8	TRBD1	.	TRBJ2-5	TGTGCCAGCAGCTTAGGGGACAGGGGGTTGCAGGGGACCCAGTACTTC	CASSLGDRGLQGTQYF
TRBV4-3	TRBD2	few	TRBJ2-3	TGCGCCAGCAGCCGAGGTAGCGGGTCAAACACAGATACGCAGTATTTT	CASSRGSGSNTDTQYF
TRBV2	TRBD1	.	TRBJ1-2	TGTGCCAGCAGTGAGAACAGGGGGCAGGCTGGCTACACCTTC	CASSENRGQAGYTF
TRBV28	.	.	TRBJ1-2	TGTGCCAGCAGTAATACAGGGCATAACTATGGCTACACCTTC	CASSNTGHNYGYTF
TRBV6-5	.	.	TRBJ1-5	TGTGCCAGCATCGGACAAGTTAGCAATCAGCCCCAGCATTTT	CASIGQVSNQPQHF
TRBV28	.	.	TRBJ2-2	TGTGCCAGCAGTTTCAGCCGCGGAGGGCCGGGGACCGGGGAGCTGTTTTTT	CASSFSRGGPGTGELFF
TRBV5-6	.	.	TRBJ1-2	TGTGCCAGCAGCTCCCAGGGTAAACCCGGCTATGGCTACACCTTC	CASSSQGKPGYGYTF
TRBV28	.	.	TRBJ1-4	TGTGCCATTCCCTCAGGGAGGGGTGAAAAACTGTTTTTT	CAIPSGRGEKLFF
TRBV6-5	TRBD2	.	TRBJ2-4	TGTGCCAGCAGTTACTCCGGACTAGCGGGAGGTAACATTCAGTACTTC	CASSYSGLAGGNIQYF
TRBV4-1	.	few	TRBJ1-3	TGCGCCAGCAGCCAGTCCAGGGACTCTGGAAACACCATATATTTT	CASSQSRDSGNTIYF
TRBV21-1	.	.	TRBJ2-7	TGTGCCAGCAGCAAAGATGGTGGGTTGGAGTACGAGCAGTACTTC	CASSKDGGLEYEQYF
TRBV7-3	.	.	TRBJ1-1	TGTGCCAGCAGCGTAGTATCGGGGACTGAAGCTTTCTTT	CASSVVSGTEAFF
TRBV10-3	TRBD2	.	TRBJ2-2	TGTGCCATCTTTCCTGGGGCTAGCGGGAACACCGGGGAGCTGTTTTTT	CAIFPGASGNTGELFF
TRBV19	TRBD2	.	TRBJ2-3	TGTGCCAGTATGGTACTAGCGGGGCGCACAGATACGCAGTATTTT	CASMVLAGRTDTQYF
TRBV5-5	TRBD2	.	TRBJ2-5	TGTGCCAGCAGCTCATTAGCGGGAGCCAAGATAAGAGAGACCCAGTACTTC	CASSSLAGAKIRETQYF
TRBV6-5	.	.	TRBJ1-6	TGTGCCAGCAGTTACTCAGAGGGATCGTACAATTCACCCCTCCACTTT	CASSYSEGSYNSPLHF
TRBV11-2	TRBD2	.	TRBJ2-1	TGTGCCAGCAGCTTAGGTGGGGGAGGGACTCCGAATGAGCAGTTCTTC	CASSLGGGGTPNEQFF
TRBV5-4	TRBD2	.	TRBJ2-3	TGTGCCAGCAGCCTTAGCGGGAGGACAGATACGCAGTATTTT	CASSLSGRTDTQYF
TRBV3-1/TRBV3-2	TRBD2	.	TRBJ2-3	TGTGCCAGCAGCCAAGATTGGGGACTAGCGGGAGGGACAGATACGCAGTATTTT	CASSQDWGLAGGTDTQYF
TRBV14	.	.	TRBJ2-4	TGTGCCAGCAGCCCGCAAGGGGCCAGGGACATTCAGTACTTC	CASSPQGARDIQYF
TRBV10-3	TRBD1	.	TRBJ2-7	TGTGCCATCAGTGAACCCGGGACAGGCCGCTCCTACGAGCAGTACTTC	CAISEPGTGRSYEQYF
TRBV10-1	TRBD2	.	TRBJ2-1	TGCGCCAGCAGTGAGGGCGGGAGGGCTCGTGGGGATGAGCAGTTCTTC	CASSEGGRARGDEQFF
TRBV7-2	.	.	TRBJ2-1	TGTGCCAGCAGCTTACGAGGGGGCAATGAGCAGTTCTTC	CASSLRGGNEQFF
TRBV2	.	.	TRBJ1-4	TGTGCCAGCAGTGGCCCTGGCTCGACTAATGAAAAACTGTTTTTT	CASSGPGSTNEKLFF
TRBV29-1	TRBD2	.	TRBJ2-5	TGCAGCGTTGAAGAGGGGACTAGCGGTACCCAAGAGACCCAGTACTTC	CSVEEGTSGTQETQYF
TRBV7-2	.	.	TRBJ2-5	TGTGCCAGCATCCCGCGGGGTGGAGAGACCCAGTACTTC	CASIPRGGETQYF
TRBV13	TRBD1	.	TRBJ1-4	TGTGCCAGCAGCGCTCGACAGGGTGGTGAAAAACTGTTTTTT	CASSARQGGEKLFF
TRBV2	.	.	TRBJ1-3	TGTGCCAGCAGTGGAATCCCTCTGAGCTCTGGAAACACCATATATTTT	CASSGIPLSSGNTIYF
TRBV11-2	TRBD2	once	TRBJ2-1	TGTGCCAGCAGCGAGGGACTAGCGGGATTTAATGAGCAGTTCTTC	CASSEGLAGFNEQFF
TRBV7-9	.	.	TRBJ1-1	TGTGCCAGCAGCGCCTTATCCGGGACAAGGGGAACTAAAGCTTTCTTT	CASSALSGTRGTKAFF
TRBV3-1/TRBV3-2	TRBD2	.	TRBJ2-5	TGTGCCAGCAGCCCCTCGGGACTAGAGGAGACCCAGTACTTC	CASSPSGLEETQYF
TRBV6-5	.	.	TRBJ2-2	TGTGCCAGCAATGGACATTCTAACACCGGGGAGCTGTTTTTT	CASNGHSNTGELFF
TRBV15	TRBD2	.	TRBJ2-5	TGTGCCACCAGCAGAGATCTCGATAGGACTAGCGGGAGACGTCCCCAAGAGACCCAGTACTTC	CATSRDLDRTSGRRPQETQYF
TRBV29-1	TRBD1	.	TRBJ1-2	TGCAGCGTTGGGGGACAGGGCTATGGCTACACCTTC	CSVGGQGYGYTF
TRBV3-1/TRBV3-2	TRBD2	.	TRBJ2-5	TGTGCCAGCAGCCGTATAGCGGGAGTGAGGGAGACCCAGTACTTC	CASSRIAGVRETQYF
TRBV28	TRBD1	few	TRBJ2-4	TGTGCCAGCAGTTTATCCGGGACAGGGACACTGATTCAGTACTTC	CASSLSGTGTLIQYF
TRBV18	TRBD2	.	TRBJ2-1	TGTGCCAGCTCACCACCGACTAGCTACACGTACAATGAGCAGTTCTTC	CASSPPTSYTYNEQFF
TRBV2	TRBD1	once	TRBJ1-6	TGTGCCAGCAGTCCGACAGGGATGAATTCACCCCTCCACTTT	CASSPTGMNSPLHF
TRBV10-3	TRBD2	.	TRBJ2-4	TGTGCCATCAAGCCCGACCCGGGACTAGCGGGAGGTGGCAACATTCAGTACTTC	CAIKPDPGLAGGGNIQYF
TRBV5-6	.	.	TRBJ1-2	TGTGCCAGCAGCTTGGAGGGGCAGCGCTATGGCTACACCTTC	CASSLEGQRYGYTF
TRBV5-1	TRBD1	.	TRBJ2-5	TGCGCCAGCAGCCGACAGGGGCGCCAAGAGACCCAGTACTTC	CASSRQGRQETQYF
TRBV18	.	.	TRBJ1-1	TGTGCCAGCTCACCTCCGGGGGACACTGAAGCTTTCTTT	CASSPPGDTEAFF
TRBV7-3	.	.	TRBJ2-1	TGTGCCAGCAGCTTAGTACACCCTGCCAATGAGCAGTTCTTC	CASSLVHPANEQFF
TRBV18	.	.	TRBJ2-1	TGTGCCAGCTCACCCCAGGGGTACTCCTACAATGAGCAGTTCTTC	CASSPQGYSYNEQFF
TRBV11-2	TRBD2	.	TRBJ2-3	TGTGCCAGCAGCTTAGGGATAGCGGGTGGGACAGATACGCAGTATTTT	CASSLGIAGGTDTQYF
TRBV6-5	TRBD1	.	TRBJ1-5	TGTGCCAGCAGTACAGGGGGCCGGGGTCAGCCCCAGCATTTT	CASSTGGRGQPQHF
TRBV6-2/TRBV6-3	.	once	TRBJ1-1	TGTGCCAGCAGTTACACGGGGTACACTGAAGCTTTCTTT	CASSYTGYTEAFF
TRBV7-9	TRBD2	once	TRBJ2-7	TGTGCCAGCAGCACTTCCGGGACTAGCTACGAGCAGTACTTC	CASSTSGTSYEQYF
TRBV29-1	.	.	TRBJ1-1	TGCAGCGTCCGGGTGCACACTGAAGCTTTCTTT	CSVRVHTEAFF
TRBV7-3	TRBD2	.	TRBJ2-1	TGTGCCAGCAGTTTCACGGGACTAGCGGGTTACAATGAGCAGTTCTTC	CASSFTGLAGYNEQFF
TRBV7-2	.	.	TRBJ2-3	TGTGCCAGCAGCTTAGCTCTTAGCCCCATCGATACGCAGTATTTT	CASSLALSPIDTQYF
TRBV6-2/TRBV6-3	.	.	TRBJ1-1	TGTGCCAGCAGCAGGAGGGGTTCTGGGATGACTGAAGCTTTCTTT	CASSRRGSGMTEAFF
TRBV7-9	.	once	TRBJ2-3	TGTGCCAGCAGCACCTACACAGATACGCAGTATTTT	CASSTYTDTQYF
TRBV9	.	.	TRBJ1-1	TGTGCCAGCAGCGTAGATGTGGCATACACTGAAGCTTTCTTT	CASSVDVAYTEAFF